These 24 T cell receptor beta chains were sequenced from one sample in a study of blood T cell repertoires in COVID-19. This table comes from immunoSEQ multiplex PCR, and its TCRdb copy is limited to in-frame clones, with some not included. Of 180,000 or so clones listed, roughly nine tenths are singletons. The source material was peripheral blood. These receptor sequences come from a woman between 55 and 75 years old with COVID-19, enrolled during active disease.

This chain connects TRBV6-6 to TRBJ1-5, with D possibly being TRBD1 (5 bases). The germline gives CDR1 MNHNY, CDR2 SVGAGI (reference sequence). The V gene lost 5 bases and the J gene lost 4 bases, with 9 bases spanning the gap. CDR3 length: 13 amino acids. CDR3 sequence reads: CASSAGGNQPQHF. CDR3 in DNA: TGTGCCAGCAGTGCCGGGGGGAATCAGCCCCAGCATTTT.

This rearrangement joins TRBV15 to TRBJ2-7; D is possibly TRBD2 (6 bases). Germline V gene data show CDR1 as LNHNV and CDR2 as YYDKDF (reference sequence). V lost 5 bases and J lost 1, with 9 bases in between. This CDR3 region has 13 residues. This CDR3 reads CATSSGASYEQYF. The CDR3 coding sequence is TGTGCCACCAGCTCGGGAGCTTCCTACGAGCAGTACTTC.

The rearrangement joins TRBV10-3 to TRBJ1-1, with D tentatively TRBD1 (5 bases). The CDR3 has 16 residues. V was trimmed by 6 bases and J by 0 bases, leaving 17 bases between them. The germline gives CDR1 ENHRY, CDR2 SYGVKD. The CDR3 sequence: CAIRRWRGMVNTEAFF. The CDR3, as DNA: TGTGCCATCAGGAGGTGGCGGGGGATGGTGAACACTGAAGCTTTCTTT.

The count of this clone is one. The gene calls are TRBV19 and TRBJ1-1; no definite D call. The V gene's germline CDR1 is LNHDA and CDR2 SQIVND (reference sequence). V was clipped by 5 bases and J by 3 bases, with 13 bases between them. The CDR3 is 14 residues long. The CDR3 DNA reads TGTGCCAGTAGTTCCCCACCCGCGCACACTGAAGCTTTCTTT. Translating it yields CASSSPPAHTEAFF.

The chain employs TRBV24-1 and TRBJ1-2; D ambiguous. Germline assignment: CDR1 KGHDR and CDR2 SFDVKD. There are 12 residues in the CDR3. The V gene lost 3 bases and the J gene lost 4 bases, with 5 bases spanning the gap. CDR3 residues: CATSDSFYGYTF. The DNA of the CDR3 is TGTGCCACCAGTGATAGCTTCTATGGCTACACCTTC.

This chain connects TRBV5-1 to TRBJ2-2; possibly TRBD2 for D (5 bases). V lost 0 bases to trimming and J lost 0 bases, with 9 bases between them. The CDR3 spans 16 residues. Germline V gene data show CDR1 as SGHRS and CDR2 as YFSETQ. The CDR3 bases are TGCGCCAGCAGCTTGGGCAGCGGTACGAACACCGGGGAGCTGTTTTTT. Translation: CASSLGSGTNTGELFF.

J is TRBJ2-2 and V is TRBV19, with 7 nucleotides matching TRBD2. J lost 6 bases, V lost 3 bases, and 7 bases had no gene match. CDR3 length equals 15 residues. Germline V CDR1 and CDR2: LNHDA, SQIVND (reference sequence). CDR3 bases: TGTGCCAGTAGTATCGGCGGGAGTTTCGCCGGGGAGCTGTTTTTT. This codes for CASSIGGSFAGELFF.

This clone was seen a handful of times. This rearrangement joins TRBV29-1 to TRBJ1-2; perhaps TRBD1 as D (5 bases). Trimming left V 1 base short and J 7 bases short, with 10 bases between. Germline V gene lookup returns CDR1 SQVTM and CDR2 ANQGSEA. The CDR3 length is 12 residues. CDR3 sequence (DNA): TGCAGCGTTGAAGGTGGGGGGGTTGGCTACACCTTC. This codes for CSVEGGGVGYTF.

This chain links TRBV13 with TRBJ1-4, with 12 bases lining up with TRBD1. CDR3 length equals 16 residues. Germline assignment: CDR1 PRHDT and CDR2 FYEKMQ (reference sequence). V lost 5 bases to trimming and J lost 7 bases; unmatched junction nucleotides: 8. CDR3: CASSRGQGASFEKLFF. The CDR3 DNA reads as TGTGCCAGCAGCCGGGGACAGGGGGCCAGTTTTGAAAAACTGTTTTTT.

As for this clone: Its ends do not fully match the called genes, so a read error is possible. The chain's CDR3 is CASSARLAYDEQFF. The CDR3 bases are TGTGCCAGCAGCGCAAGACTAGCCTACGATGAGCAGTTCTTC. The V gene is TRBV5-4, the J gene TRBJ2-1; 7 positions match TRBD2. CDR3 length equals 14 residues. The germline V gene has CDR1 SGHNT and CDR2 YYREEE (reference sequence).

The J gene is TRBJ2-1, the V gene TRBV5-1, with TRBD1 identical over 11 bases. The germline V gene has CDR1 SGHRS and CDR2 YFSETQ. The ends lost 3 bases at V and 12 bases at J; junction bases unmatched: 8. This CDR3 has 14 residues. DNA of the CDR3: TGCGCCAGCAGCTCCTACCCCGGGACAGGGGGGCAGTTCTTC. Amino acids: CASSSYPGTGGQFF. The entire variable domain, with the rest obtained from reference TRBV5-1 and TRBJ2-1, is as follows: KAGVTQTPRYLIKTRGQQVTLSCSPISGHRSVSWYQQTPGQGLQFLFEYFSETQRNKGNFPGRFSGRQFSNSRSEMNVSTLELGDSALYLCASSSYPGTGGQFFGPGTRLTVL.

The CDR3 DNA reads as TGTGCCATCAAGTGGGGACTAGCGGGAAGCAATGAGCAGTTCTTC. This encodes CAIKWGLAGSNEQFF. V is TRBV10-3 and J is TRBJ2-1; 13 bases line up with TRBD2. CDR3 length: 15 residues. V gave up 7 bases and J gave up 6 bases; unmatched junction bases: 6. Germline-derived CDR1 and CDR2 are ENHRY and SYGVKD.

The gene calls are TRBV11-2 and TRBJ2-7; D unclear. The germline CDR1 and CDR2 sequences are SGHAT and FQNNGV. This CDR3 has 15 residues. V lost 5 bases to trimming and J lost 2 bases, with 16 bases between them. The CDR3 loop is CASSIGPNPPYEQYF. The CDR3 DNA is TGTGCCAGCAGCATTGGGCCCAACCCTCCCTACGAGCAGTACTTC.

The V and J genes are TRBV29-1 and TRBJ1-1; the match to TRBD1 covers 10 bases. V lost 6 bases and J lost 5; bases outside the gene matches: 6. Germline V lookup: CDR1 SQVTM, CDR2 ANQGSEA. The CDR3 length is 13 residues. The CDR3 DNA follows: TGCAGCGTACGGACAGGGGGAGGGACTGAAGCTTTCTTT. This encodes CSVRTGGGTEAFF.

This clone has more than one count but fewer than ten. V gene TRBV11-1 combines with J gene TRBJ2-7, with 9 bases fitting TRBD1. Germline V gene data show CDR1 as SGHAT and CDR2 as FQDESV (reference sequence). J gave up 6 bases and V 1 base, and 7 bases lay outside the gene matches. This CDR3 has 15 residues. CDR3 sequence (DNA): TGTGCCAGCAGCTTAGTTCCGGGACAGGGCAGCGAGCAGTACTTC. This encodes CASSLVPGQGSEQYF.

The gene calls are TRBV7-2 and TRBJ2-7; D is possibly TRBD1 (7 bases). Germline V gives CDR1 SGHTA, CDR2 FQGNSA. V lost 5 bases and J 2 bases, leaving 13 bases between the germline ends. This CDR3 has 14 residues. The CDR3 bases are TGTGCCAGCAGCACGGGACAGCGGGCCTACGAGCAGTACTTC. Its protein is CASSTGQRAYEQYF.

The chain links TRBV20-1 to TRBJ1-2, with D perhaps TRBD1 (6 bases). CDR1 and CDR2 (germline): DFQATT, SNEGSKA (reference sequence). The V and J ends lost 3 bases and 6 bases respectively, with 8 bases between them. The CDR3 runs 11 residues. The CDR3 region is CSARAGDGYTF. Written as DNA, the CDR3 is TGCAGTGCTAGGGCAGGGGATGGCTACACCTTC.

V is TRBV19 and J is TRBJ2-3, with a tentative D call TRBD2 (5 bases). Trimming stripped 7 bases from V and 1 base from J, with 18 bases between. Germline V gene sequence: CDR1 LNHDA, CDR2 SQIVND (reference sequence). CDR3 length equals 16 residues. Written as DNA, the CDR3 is TGTGCCAGTATGGCCCGAGTAGCGTGGGGCACAGATACGCAGTATTTT. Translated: CASMARVAWGTDTQYF.

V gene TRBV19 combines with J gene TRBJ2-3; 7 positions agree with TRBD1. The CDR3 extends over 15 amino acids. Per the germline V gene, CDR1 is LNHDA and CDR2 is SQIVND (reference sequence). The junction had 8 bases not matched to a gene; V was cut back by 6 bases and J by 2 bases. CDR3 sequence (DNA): TGTGCCAGTAGGAGCGACAGGGACCTCACAGATACGCAGTATTTT. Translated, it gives CASRSDRDLTDTQYF. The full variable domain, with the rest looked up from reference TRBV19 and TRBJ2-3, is DGGITQSPKYLFRKEGQNVTLSCEQNLNHDAMYWYRQDPGQGLRLIYYSQIVNDFQKGDIAEGYSVSREKKESFPLTVTSAQKNPTAFYLCASRSDRDLTDTQYFGPGTRLTVL.

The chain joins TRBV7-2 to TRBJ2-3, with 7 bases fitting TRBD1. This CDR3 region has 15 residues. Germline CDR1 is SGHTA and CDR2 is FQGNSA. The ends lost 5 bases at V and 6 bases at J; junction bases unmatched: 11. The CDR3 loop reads CASSPSGTVVDTQYF. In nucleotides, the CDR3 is TGTGCCAGCAGCCCCTCCGGGACAGTGGTGGATACGCAGTATTTT.

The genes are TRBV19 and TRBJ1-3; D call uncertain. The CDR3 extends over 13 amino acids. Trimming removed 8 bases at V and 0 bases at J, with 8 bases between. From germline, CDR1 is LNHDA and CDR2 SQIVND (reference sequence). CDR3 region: CASAEGSGNTIYF. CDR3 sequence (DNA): TGTGCCAGTGCCGAGGGCTCTGGAAACACCATATATTTT.

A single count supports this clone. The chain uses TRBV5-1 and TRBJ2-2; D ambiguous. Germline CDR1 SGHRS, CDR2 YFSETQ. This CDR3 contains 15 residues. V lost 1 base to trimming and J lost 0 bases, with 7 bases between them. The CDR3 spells CASSLSLTNTGELFF. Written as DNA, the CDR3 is TGCGCCAGCAGCTTGAGCCTTACGAACACCGGGGAGCTGTTTTTT. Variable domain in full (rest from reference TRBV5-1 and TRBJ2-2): KAGVTQTPRYLIKTRGQQVTLSCSPISGHRSVSWYQQTPGQGLQFLFEYFSETQRNKGNFPGRFSGRQFSNSRSEMNVSTLELGDSALYLCASSLSLTNTGELFFGEGSRLTVL.

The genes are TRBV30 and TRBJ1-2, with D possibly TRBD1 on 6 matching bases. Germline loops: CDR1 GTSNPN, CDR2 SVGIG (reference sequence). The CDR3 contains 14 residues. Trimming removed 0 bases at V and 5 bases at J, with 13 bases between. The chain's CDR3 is CAWSVSGTNYGYTF. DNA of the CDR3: TGTGCCTGGAGTGTAAGCGGGACAAATTATGGCTACACCTTC.

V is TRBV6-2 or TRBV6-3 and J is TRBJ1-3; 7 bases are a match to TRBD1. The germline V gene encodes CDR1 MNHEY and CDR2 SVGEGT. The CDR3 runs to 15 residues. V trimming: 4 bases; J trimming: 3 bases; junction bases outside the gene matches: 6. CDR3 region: CASSLTGRHGNTIYF. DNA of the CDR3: TGTGCCAGCAGTTTGACAGGGAGGCATGGAAACACCATATATTTT.